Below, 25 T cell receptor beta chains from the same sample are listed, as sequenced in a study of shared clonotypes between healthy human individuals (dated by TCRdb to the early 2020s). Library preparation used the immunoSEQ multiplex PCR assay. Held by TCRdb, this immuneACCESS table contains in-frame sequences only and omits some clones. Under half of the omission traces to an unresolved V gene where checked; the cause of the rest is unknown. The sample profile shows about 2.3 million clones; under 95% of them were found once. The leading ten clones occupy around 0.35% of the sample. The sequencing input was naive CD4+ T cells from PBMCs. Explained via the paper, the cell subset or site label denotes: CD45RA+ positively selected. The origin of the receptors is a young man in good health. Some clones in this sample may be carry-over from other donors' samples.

Here the CDR3 reads CASSQDYIRGTSGRADRETQYF. The DNA of the CDR3 is TGCGCCAGCAGCCAAGACTATATACGTGGGACTAGCGGGAGGGCCGACAGAGAGACCCAGTACTTC. The genes are TRBV4-3 and TRBJ2-5; 16 bases are shared with TRBD2. The V segment lost 0 bases and the J segment 4 bases; nucleotides outside the gene matches: 17. Germline lookup yields CDR1 LGHNA and CDR2 YSLEER. This CDR3 has 22 amino acids.

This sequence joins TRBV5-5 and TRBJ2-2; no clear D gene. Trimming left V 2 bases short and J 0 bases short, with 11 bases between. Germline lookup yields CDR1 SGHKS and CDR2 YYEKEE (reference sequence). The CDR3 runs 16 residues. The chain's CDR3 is CASSFTPGANTGELFF. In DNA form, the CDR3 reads TGTGCCAGCAGCTTTACCCCTGGGGCGAACACCGGGGAGCTGTTTTTT. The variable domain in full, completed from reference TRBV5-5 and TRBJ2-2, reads DAGVTQSPTHLIKTRGQQVTLRCSPISGHKSVSWYQQVLGQGPQFIFQYYEKEERGRGNFPDRFSARQFPNYSSELNVNALLLGDSALYLCASSFTPGANTGELFFGEGSRLTVL.

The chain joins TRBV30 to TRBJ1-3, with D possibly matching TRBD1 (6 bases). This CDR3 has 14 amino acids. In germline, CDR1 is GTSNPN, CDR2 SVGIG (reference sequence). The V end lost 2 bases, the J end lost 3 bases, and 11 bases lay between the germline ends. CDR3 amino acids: CAWSTKGGGNTIYF. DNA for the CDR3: TGTGCCTGGAGTACGAAAGGGGGTGGAAACACCATATATTTT.

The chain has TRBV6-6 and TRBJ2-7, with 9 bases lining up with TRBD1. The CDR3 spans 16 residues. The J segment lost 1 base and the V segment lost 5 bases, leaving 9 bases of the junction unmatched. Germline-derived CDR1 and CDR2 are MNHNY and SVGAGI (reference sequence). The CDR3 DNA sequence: TGTGCCAGCAGTCGTGCTGGACAGGGGACTTCCTACGAGCAGTACTTC. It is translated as CASSRAGQGTSYEQYF.

The CDR3 sequence is CASSFGTSGSMGELFF. CDR3 DNA: TGTGCCAGCAGCTTCGGGACTAGCGGGAGTATGGGGGAGCTGTTTTTT. The V and J genes are TRBV11-2 and TRBJ2-2; 14 nucleotides align to TRBD2. The CDR3 runs 16 residues. V trimming: 3 bases; J trimming: 8 bases; junction bases outside the gene matches: 5. CDR1 SGHAT and CDR2 FQNNGV come from the germline V gene. The full variable domain, completed using reference TRBV11-2 and TRBJ2-2, is EAGVAQSPRYKIIEKRQSVAFWCNPISGHATLYWYQQILGQGPKLLIQFQNNGVVDDSQLPKDRFSAERLKGVDSTLKIQPAKLEDSAVYLCASSFGTSGSMGELFFGEGSRLTVL.

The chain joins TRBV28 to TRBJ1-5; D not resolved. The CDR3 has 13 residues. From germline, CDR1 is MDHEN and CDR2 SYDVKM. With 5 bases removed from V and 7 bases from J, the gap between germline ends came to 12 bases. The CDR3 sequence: CASSIGPKQPQHF. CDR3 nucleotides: TGTGCCAGCAGTATCGGACCGAAGCAGCCCCAGCATTTT.

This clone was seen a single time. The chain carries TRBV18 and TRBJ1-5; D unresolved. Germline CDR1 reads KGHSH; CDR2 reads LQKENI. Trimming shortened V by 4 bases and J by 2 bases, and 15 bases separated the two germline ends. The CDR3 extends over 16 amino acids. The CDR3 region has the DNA TGTGCCAGCTCACTATTCTCCCACCTGGGCAATCAGCCCCAGCATTTT. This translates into CASSLFSHLGNQPQHF.

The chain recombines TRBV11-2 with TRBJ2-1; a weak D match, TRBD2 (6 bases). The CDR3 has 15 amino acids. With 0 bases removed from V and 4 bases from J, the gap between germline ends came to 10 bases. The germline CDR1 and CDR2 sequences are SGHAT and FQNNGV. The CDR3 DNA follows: TGTGCCAGCAGCTTAGAGGGAGGCACGTACAATGAGCAGTTCTTC. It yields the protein CASSLEGGTYNEQFF.

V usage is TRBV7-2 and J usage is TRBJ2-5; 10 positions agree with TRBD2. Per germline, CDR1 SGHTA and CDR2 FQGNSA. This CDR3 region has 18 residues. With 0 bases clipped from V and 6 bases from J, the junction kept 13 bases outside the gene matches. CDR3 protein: CASSLAVGSVSGRKTQYF. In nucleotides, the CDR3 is TGTGCCAGCAGCTTAGCTGTAGGGTCCGTTAGCGGGAGGAAGACCCAGTACTTC.

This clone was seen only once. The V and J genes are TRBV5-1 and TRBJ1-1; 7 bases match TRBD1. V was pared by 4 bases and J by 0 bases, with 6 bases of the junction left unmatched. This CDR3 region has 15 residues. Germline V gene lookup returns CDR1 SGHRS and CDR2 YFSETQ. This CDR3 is CASSDVTGLNTEAFF. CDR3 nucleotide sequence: TGCGCCAGCAGCGACGTGACAGGGTTGAACACTGAAGCTTTCTTT.

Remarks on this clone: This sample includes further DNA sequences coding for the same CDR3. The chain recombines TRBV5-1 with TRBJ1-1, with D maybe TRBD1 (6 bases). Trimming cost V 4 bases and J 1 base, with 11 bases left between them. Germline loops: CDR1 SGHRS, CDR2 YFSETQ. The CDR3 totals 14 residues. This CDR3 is CASSLGQPNTEAFF. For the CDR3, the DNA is TGCGCCAGCAGCCTCGGACAGCCGAACACTGAAGCTTTCTTT.

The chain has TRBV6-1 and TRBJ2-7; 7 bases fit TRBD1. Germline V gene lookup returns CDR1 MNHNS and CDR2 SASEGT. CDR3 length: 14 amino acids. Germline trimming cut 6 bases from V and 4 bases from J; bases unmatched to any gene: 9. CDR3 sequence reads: CASRKDRAGYEQYF. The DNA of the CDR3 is TGTGCCAGCAGGAAAGACAGGGCCGGGTACGAGCAGTACTTC.

The CDR3 loop reads CASSSDGQTAVNTIYF. CDR3 DNA: TGCGCCAGCAGCTCCGATGGGCAGACAGCAGTAAACACCATATATTTT. The chain recombines TRBV5-1 with TRBJ1-3, with D perhaps TRBD1 (5 bases). V dropped 3 bases and J dropped 6 bases, with 19 bases sitting between them. This CDR3 comprises 16 residues. CDR1 SGHRS and CDR2 YFSETQ come from the germline V gene.

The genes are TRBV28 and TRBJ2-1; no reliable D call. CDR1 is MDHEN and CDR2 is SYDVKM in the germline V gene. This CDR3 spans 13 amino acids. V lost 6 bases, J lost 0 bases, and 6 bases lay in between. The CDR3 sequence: CASRESSYNEQFF. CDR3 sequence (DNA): TGTGCCAGCAGGGAAAGCTCCTACAATGAGCAGTTCTTC.

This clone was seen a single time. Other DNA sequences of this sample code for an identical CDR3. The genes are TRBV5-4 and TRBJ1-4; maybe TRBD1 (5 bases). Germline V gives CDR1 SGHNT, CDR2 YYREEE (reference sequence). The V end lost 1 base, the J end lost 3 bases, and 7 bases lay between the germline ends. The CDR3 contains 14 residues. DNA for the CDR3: TGTGCCAGCAGCTTGCCAGGGTCTAATGAAAAACTGTTTTTT. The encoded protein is CASSLPGSNEKLFF.

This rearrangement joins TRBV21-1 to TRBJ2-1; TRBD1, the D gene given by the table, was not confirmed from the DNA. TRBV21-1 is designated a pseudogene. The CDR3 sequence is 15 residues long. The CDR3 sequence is CASSKGYGTPNEQFF. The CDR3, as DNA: TGTGCCAGCAGCAAAGGGTACGGGACACCGAATGAGCAGTTCTTC.

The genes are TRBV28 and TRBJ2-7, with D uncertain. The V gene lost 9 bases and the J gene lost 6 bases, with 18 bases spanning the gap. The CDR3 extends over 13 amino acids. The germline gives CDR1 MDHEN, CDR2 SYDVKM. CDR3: CASQTKAPVEQYF. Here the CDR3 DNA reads TGTGCCAGTCAAACAAAGGCTCCCGTCGAGCAGTACTTC.

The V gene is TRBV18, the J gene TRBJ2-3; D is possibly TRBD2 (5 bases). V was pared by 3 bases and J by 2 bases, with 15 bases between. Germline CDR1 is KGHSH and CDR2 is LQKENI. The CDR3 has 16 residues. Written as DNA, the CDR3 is TGTGCCAGCTCACCCCGCCAGGACTTTATCACAGATACGCAGTATTTT. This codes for CASSPRQDFITDTQYF.

CDR3 DNA sequence: TGTGCCAGCAGGGGACAATCGGGCGGAAATCAGCCCCAGCATTTT. It yields the protein CASRGQSGGNQPQHF. The V and J genes are TRBV28 and TRBJ1-5, with TRBD1 as a possible D gene (6 bases). CDR1 MDHEN and CDR2 SYDVKM come from the germline V gene. This CDR3 is 15 amino acids long. V was trimmed by 6 bases and J by 4 bases, leaving 16 bases between them.

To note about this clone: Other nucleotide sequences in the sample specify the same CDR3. The DNA for the CDR3 is TGTGCCAGCAGTTACTCGTCCGAAAAACTGTTTTTT. Translation: CASSYSSEKLFF. The chain is built from TRBV6-6 and TRBJ1-4; D unclear. Germline-derived CDR1 and CDR2 are MNHNY and SVGAGI (reference sequence). The CDR3 totals 12 residues. Trimming took off 0 bases at V and 8 bases at J, with 4 bases between the two ends.

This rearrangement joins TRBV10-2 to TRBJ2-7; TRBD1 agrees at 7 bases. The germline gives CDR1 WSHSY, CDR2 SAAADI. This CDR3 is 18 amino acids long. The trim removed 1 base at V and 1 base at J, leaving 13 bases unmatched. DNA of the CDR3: TGCGCCAGCAGTGAGTTCAAATTAGGGGGCGGTCGGTCCTACGAGCAGTACTTC. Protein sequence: CASSEFKLGGGRSYEQYF.

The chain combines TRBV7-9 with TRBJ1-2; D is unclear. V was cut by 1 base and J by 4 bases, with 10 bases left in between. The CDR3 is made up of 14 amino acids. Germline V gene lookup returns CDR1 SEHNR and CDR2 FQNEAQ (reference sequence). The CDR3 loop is CASSLVWAGYGYTF. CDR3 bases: TGTGCCAGCAGCTTAGTGTGGGCAGGCTATGGCTACACCTTC.

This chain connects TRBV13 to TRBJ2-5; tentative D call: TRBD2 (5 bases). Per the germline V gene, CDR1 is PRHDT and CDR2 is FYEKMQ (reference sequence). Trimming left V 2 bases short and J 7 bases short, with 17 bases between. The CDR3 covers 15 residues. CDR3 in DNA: TGTGCCAGCAGCTTAAGAGGGTTCCGAATGGGGACCCAGTACTTC. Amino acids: CASSLRGFRMGTQYF.

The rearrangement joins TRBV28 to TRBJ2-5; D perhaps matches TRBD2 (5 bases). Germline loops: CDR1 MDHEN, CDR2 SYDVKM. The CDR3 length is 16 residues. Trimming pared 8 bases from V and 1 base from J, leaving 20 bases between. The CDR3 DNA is TGTGCCAGCGGGAGTGCCGCCCTAGGCTCCCAAGAGACCCAGTACTTC. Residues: CASGSAALGSQETQYF. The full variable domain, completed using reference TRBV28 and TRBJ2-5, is DVKVTQSSRYLVKRTGEKVFLECVQDMDHENMFWYRQDPGLGLRLIYFSYDVKMKEKGDIPEGYSVSREKKERFSLILESASTNQTSMYLCASGSAALGSQETQYFGPGTRLLVL.

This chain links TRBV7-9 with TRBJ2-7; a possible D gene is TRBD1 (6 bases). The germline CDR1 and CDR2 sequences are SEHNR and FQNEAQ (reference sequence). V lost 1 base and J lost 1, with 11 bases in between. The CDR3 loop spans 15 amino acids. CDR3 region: CASSLVPGQSYEQYF. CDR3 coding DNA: TGTGCCAGCAGCTTAGTACCAGGACAGTCCTACGAGCAGTACTTC.